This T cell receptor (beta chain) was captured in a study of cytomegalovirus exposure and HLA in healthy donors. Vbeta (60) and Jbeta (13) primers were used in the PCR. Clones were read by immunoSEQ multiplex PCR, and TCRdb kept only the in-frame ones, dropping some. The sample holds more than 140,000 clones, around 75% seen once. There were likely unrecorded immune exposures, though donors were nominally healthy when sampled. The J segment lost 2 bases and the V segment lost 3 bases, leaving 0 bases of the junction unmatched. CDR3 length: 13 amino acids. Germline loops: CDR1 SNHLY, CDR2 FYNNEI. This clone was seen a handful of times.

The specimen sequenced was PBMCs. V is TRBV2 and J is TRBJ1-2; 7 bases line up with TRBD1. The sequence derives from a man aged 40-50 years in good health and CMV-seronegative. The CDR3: CASSDRGNYGYTF. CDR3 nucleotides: TGTGCCAGCAGTGACAGGGGGAACTATGGCTACACCTTC.